This T cell receptor beta chain was recovered during a study of blood T cell repertoires in COVID-19. Study-level background: In each case, the material was cDNA or gDNA derived from T cells, B-cell-depleted T cells, or PBMCs.

Only in-frame clones appear in the TCRdb table, and some are missing; sequencing was by immunoSEQ multiplex PCR. This sample has roughly 380,000 clones, with around 90% found just once. The V gene end was trimmed by 4 bases and the J gene end by 6 bases; junction bases not matched to a gene: 7. Per germline, CDR1 LGHDT and CDR2 YNNKEL (reference sequence). The CDR3 totals 16 residues. J is TRBJ1-5 and V is TRBV3-1 (or the pseudogene TRBV3-2); TRBD1 aligns across 12 bases. This TCR came from a woman aged 55-70 years with COVID-19, enrolled during active disease. Sequencing was performed on peripheral blood. The CDR3 sequence is CASSPRGQGATQPQHF. CDR3 DNA sequence: TGTGCCAGCAGCCCCCGGGGACAGGGGGCAACTCAGCCCCAGCATTTT.